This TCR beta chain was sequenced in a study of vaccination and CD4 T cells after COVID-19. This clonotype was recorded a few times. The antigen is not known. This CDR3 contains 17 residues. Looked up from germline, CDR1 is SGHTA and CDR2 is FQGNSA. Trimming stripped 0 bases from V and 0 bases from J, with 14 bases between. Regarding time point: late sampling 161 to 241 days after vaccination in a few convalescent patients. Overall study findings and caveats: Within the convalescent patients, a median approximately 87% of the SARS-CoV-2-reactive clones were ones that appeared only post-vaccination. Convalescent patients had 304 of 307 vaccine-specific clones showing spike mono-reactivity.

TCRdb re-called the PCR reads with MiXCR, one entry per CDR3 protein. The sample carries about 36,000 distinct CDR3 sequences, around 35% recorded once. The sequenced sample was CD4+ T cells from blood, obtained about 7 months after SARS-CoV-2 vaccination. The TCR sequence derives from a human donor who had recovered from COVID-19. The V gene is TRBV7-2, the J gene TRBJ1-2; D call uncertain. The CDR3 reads CASSLATPGQTNYGYTF. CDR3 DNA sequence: TGTGCCAGCAGCTTAGCGACCCCTGGGCAGACTAACTATGGCTACACCTTC.